These 7 T cell receptor beta chains share one sample of origin, sequenced in a study of early T cells in non-severe SARS-CoV-2 infection. TCRdb used MiXCR to reprocess the 5' RACE reads, holding one entry per CDR3 protein. The table lists some 30,000 distinct CDR3 sequences, 9% of them singletons. The sample comprised whole blood. These receptors all stem from an adult who was a healthcare worker with PCR-confirmed SARS-CoV-2 infection or an uninfected control (not recorded which).

By sample fraction, this clonotype is medium-sized (0.01 to 0.1%). The genes are TRBV12-3 or TRBV12-4 and TRBJ2-7; tentatively, D is TRBD2 (7 bases). Deletions cut 7 bases from V and 4 bases from J, with 23 bases between. The CDR3 loop spans 16 amino acids. CDR3 nucleotides: TGTGCCAGCAAGTTAAACCCACGGGGGGCCCAGTACGAGCAGTACTTC. Its protein is CASKLNPRGAQYEQYF.

The J gene is TRBJ2-2, the V gene TRBV2; TRBD1 might be the D (7 bases). V gave up 5 bases and J gave up 7 bases, with 17 bases separating them. CDR3 length: 15 residues. CDR1 is SNHLY, CDR2 FYNNEI, per germline. This CDR3 reads CASSPLSGGNGELFF. The CDR3 DNA reads TGTGCCAGCAGTCCGCTATCAGGGGGGAACGGGGAGCTGTTTTTT. Filled out from reference TRBV2 and TRBJ2-2, the complete variable domain reads EPEVTQTPSHQVTQMGQEVILRCVPISNHLYFYWYRQILGQKVEFLVSFYNNEISEKSEIFDDQFSVERPDGSNFTLKIRSTKLEDSAMYFCASSPLSGGNGELFFGEGSRLTVL.

Many counts were recorded for this clonotype. The chain combines TRBV6-5 with TRBJ1-5; 12 positions agree with TRBD1. V lost 6 bases and J lost 6; bases outside the gene matches: 15. Germline-derived CDR1 and CDR2 are MNHEY and SVGAGI. The CDR3 spans 18 residues. CDR3 sequence reads: CASSRPPGTGGKIQPQHF. In DNA form, the CDR3 reads TGTGCCAGCAGCCGCCCGCCCGGGACAGGGGGCAAAATTCAGCCCCAGCATTTT.

This clonotype was observed at least ten times. J is TRBJ2-1 and V is TRBV5-4, with D unclear. This CDR3 comprises 14 residues. Germline CDR1 is SGHNT and CDR2 is YYREEE (reference sequence). V was clipped by 2 bases and J by 4 bases, with 10 bases between them. The CDR3 bases are TGTGCCAGCAGCTTCCAACGGGCTTACAATGAGCAGTTCTTC. It yields the protein CASSFQRAYNEQFF.

V gene TRBV5-6 combines with J gene TRBJ2-3; tentatively, D is TRBD1 (7 bases). Between the trimmed V and J ends, which lost 2 bases and 8 bases, there was a span of 15 bases. The CDR3 totals 14 residues. Germline CDR1 reads SGHDT; CDR2 reads YYEEEE. The CDR3, as DNA: TGTGCCAGCAGCTTAGGAAGGCAGGGGGGTACGCAGTATTTT. Translated: CASSLGRQGGTQYF.

There are many counts of this clonotype. The chain employs TRBV7-2 and TRBJ2-7; unclear D gene. The CDR3 runs to 12 residues. CDR1 is SGHTA and CDR2 is FQGNSA in the germline V gene. V was cut by 6 bases and J by 1 base, with 7 bases left in between. CDR3 region: CASSPGSYEQYF. The CDR3 DNA reads TGTGCCAGCAGTCCCGGGTCCTACGAGCAGTACTTC.

There are many counts of this clonotype. V gene TRBV6-6 combines with J gene TRBJ1-1; 9 nucleotides align to TRBD1. V trimming: 5 bases; J trimming: 0 bases; junction bases outside the gene matches: 4. This CDR3 is built from 15 residues. Germline CDR1 MNHNY, CDR2 SVGAGI (reference sequence). The DNA of the CDR3 is TGTGCCAGCAGTCCGGGACAGGGTGTGAACACTGAAGCTTTCTTT. Residues: CASSPGQGVNTEAFF.